This T cell receptor beta chain originates from a study of Graves' ophthalmopathy and Graves' hyperthyroidism. As regards this clonotype: The target antigen is unknown.

Amplification of the TCR beta CDR3 regions used RNA transcripts (as template). HTBI primers served in a first-round RT-PCR, which a second-round multiplex PCR followed. MiXCR, applied by TCRdb to the multiplex PCR reads, yields one record per CDR3 protein. The repertoire includes around 1,200,000 distinct CDR3 sequences, around a third of them detected once, and around 10% sits in the top ten. Germline V gene sequence: CDR1 ENHRY, CDR2 SYGVKD. CDR3 size: 13 residues. V gave up 0 bases and J gave up 5 bases, with 7 bases separating them. Study-level findings and limits: As the model predicted ophthalmopathy progression, it achieved a sensitivity of 65% to 71% and a specificity of about 72%.

Included hyperthyroidism patients were aged 18 to 65 and newly diagnosed (under 2 months' duration). Other autoimmune diseases, uncontrolled infections, pregnancy or lactation excluded patients from enrollment. The chain couples TRBV10-3 to TRBJ1-2; no definite D call. Sequenced sample: peripheral blood or thyroid tissue (not recorded which). The sequence was collected from an adult man with Graves' hyperthyroidism. The CDR3 DNA reads as TGTGCCATCAGTGAGTCGGCAGCTTATGGCTACACCTTC. It yields the protein CAISESAAYGYTF.